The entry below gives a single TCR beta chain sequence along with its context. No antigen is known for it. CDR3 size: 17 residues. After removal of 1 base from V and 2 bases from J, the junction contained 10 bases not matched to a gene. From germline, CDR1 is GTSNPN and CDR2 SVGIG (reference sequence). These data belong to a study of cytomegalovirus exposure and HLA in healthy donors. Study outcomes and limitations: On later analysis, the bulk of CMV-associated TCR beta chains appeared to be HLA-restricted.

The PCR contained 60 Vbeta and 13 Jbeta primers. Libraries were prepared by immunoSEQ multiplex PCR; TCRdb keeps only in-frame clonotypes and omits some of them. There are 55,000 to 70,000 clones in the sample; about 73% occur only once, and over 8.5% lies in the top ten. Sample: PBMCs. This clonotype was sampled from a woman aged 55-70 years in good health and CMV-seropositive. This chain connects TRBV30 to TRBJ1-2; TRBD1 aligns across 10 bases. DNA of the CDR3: TGTGCCTGGAGTGCCCTAGAAGGGACAGGGGAGAACTATGGCTACACCTTC. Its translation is CAWSALEGTGENYGYTF.